These 30 T cell receptor beta chains originate from one sample sequenced in a study of blood T cell repertoires in COVID-19. Data came from immunoSEQ multiplex PCR; TCRdb stores just in-frame clones and leaves some out. Among 90,000 to 110,000 clones listed, 80% to 90% were seen once. Sample: peripheral blood. These receptors came from a human donor in a cohort sampled during active COVID-19.

The genes are TRBV28 and TRBJ2-7, with 7 bases fitting TRBD2. Trimming cost V 2 bases and J 4 bases; bases outside gene matches: 5. The CDR3 spans 14 residues. CDR1 is MDHEN, CDR2 SYDVKM, per germline. CDR3 DNA: TGTGCCAGCAGTTTAGGGGGAGGGGAATACGAGCAGTACTTC. Residues: CASSLGGGEYEQYF.

The rearrangement links TRBV7-2 to TRBJ1-5; 7 bases map to TRBD1. This CDR3 is built from 15 residues. Unmatched junction bases numbered 5, after V lost 0 bases and J lost 6 bases. Germline lookup yields CDR1 SGHTA and CDR2 FQGNSA. The CDR3 nucleotides read TGTGCCAGCAGCTTAGCCGACAGGGCGGTTCAGCCCCAGCATTTT. Encoded protein: CASSLADRAVQPQHF.

This chain joins TRBV7-9 and TRBJ2-5; D gene ambiguous. This CDR3 has 14 residues. Trimming shortened V by 1 base and J by 0 bases, and 6 bases separated the two germline ends. Germline V CDR1 and CDR2: SEHNR, FQNEAQ (reference sequence). CDR3 in DNA: TGTGCCAGCAGCTTAGGCACTGACCAAGAGACCCAGTACTTC. Translation gives CASSLGTDQETQYF.

The CDR3 bases are TGTGCCAGCAGCTTAGAACGCCCTCTAGGCATCACCGGGGAGCTGTTTTTT. Its translation is CASSLERPLGITGELFF. The chain joins TRBV7-2 to TRBJ2-2; D remains unclear. Germline CDR1 is SGHTA and CDR2 is FQGNSA. Trimming left V 1 base short and J 4 bases short, with 16 bases between. This CDR3 region has 17 residues.

The rearrangement uses TRBV18 and TRBJ1-2, with 7 nucleotides matching TRBD1. After removal of 5 bases from V and 4 bases from J, the junction contained 4 bases not matched to a gene. The germline V gene encodes CDR1 KGHSH and CDR2 LQKENI. The CDR3 is 13 residues long. The CDR3 reads CASSTGQVYGYTF. The CDR3 region has the DNA TGTGCCAGCTCAACAGGACAGGTCTATGGCTACACCTTC.

The genes are TRBV14 and TRBJ2-7, with unresolved D. V lost 1 base to trimming and J lost 1 base, with 11 bases between them. The CDR3 covers 15 residues. The germline V gene has CDR1 SGHDN and CDR2 FVKESK. This CDR3 reads CASSQGGLRSYEQYF. DNA of the CDR3: TGTGCCAGCAGCCAAGGAGGCCTCAGATCCTACGAGCAGTACTTC.

As to this clone: The junction and the germline gene differ at one end; a read error may be behind it. This chain connects TRBV5-8 to TRBJ1-1; 7 bases agree with TRBD1. The germline gives CDR1 SGHTS, CDR2 YDEGEE. The CDR3 consists of 15 residues. The CDR3 region has the DNA TGTGCCAGCACCCTGTGGTGGACAGGCGCCGATGAAGCTTTTTTT. Its protein product is CASTLWWTGADEAFF.

This sequence joins TRBV5-8 and TRBJ2-5; 8 nucleotides agree with TRBD1. CDR1 SGHTS and CDR2 YDEGEE come from the germline V gene. The CDR3 is made up of 17 amino acids. V lost 3 bases, J lost 4 bases, and 14 bases stayed unmatched. Here the CDR3 DNA reads TGTGCCAGCAGCTCATTTCGAACAGGGGGACCGCGAGAGACCCAGTACTTC. It encodes CASSSFRTGGPRETQYF.

There are a few counts of this clone. The rearrangement uses TRBV7-2 and TRBJ1-5, with TRBD1 matching 9 bases. The CDR3 is made up of 15 amino acids. Per germline, CDR1 SGHTA and CDR2 FQGNSA. The V and J ends lost 5 bases and 5 bases, in that order; junction bases with no gene match: 7. The CDR3 bases are TGTGCCAGCAGCCCGGACAGGGGAGGTTATCAGCCCCAGCATTTT. Its translation is CASSPDRGGYQPQHF.

The CDR3 region has the DNA TGTGCCAGCAGTTACCGCCGGGACAGGGGGCTTAGCAATCAGCCCCAGCATTTT. Translated, it gives CASSYRRDRGLSNQPQHF. This chain links TRBV6-2 or TRBV6-3 with TRBJ1-5; TRBD1 matches at 12 bases. Germline V gene lookup returns CDR1 MNHEY and CDR2 SVGEGT. The trim removed 2 bases at V and 0 bases at J, leaving 5 bases unmatched. The CDR3 is made up of 18 amino acids.

The chain recombines TRBV27 with TRBJ2-1; TRBD2 is a possible D gene (5 bases). V gave up 5 bases and J gave up 7 bases, with 15 bases separating them. The germline V gene encodes CDR1 MNHEY and CDR2 SMNVEV (reference sequence). The CDR3 runs to 14 residues. CDR3 sequence (DNA): TGTGCCAGCAGTCCATCGAGGGCCGGGAATGAGCAGTTCTTC. This translates into CASSPSRAGNEQFF.

The chain is built from TRBV7-9 and TRBJ2-7; 8 bases align to TRBD1. Germline trimming cut 3 bases from V and 0 bases from J; bases unmatched to any gene: 7. This CDR3 contains 16 residues. Germline CDR1 reads SEHNR; CDR2 reads FQNEAQ (reference sequence). The CDR3 spells CASSLGPGTGSYEQYF. In DNA form, the CDR3 reads TGTGCCAGCAGCTTGGGGCCCGGGACAGGCTCCTACGAGCAGTACTTC. Looking up the rest from reference TRBV7-9 and TRBJ2-7 gives the full variable domain: DTGVSQNPRHKITKRGQNVTFRCDPISEHNRLYWYRQTLGQGPEFLTYFQNEAQLEKSRLLSDRFSAERPKGSFSTLEIQRTEQGDSAMYLCASSLGPGTGSYEQYFGPGTRLTVT.

The chain employs TRBV7-2 and TRBJ2-7; 16 bases align to TRBD2. The CDR3 contains 17 residues. Unmatched junction bases numbered 6, after V lost 1 base and J lost 6 bases. Germline V CDR1 and CDR2: SGHTA, FQGNSA. The CDR3 loop is CASSLEGTSGGAREQYF. For the CDR3, the DNA is TGTGCCAGCAGCTTAGAGGGGACTAGCGGGGGGGCCCGCGAGCAGTACTTC.

The chain is built from TRBV11-2 and TRBJ2-3, with 8 nucleotides matching TRBD2. After removal of 3 bases from V and 2 bases from J, the junction contained 13 bases not matched to a gene. CDR1 and CDR2 from the germline V gene are SGHAT and FQNNGV. The CDR3 spans 18 residues. The CDR3 sequence: CASSFRRGSGVLTDTQYF. The CDR3 coding sequence is TGTGCCAGCAGCTTTCGCCGGGGTAGCGGGGTTCTCACAGATACGCAGTATTTT.

This chain connects TRBV5-6 to TRBJ2-7, with D perhaps matching TRBD2 (6 bases). The germline CDR1 and CDR2 sequences are SGHDT and YYEEEE. The V gene lost 1 base and the J gene lost 4 bases, with 15 bases spanning the gap. CDR3 length: 15 amino acids. CDR3 sequence: CASSLLGRGGYEQYF. CDR3 nucleotide sequence: TGTGCCAGCAGCTTGTTAGGGCGGGGCGGGTACGAGCAGTACTTC.

This clone was detected a few times. The chain employs TRBV5-1 and TRBJ2-3; 7 nucleotides agree with TRBD2. CDR3 length: 15 residues. CDR1 and CDR2 from the germline V gene are SGHRS and YFSETQ. The V segment lost 4 bases and the J segment 4 bases; nucleotides outside the gene matches: 9. This chain's CDR3 is CASSGGDPLSDTQYF. CDR3 coding DNA: TGCGCCAGCAGCGGGGGGGATCCTCTTTCAGATACGCAGTATTTT.

This chain links TRBV13 with TRBJ1-1, with 7 positions matching TRBD1. V was pared by 5 bases and J by 0 bases, with 6 bases of the junction left unmatched. CDR1 is PRHDT and CDR2 is FYEKMQ in the germline V gene (reference sequence). CDR3 length equals 15 residues. CDR3 amino acids: CASSPGGQLNTEAFF. The DNA for the CDR3 is TGTGCCAGCAGCCCAGGGGGACAGTTGAACACTGAAGCTTTCTTT.

The gene calls are TRBV19 and TRBJ2-3, with D uncertain. Trimming cost V 5 bases and J 5 bases, with 5 bases left between them. The CDR3 runs to 11 residues. Germline CDR1 reads LNHDA; CDR2 reads SQIVND (reference sequence). As DNA, the CDR3 is TGTGCCAGTAGTGGTAGAGATACGCAGTATTTT. This codes for CASSGRDTQYF.

The chain is built from TRBV13 and TRBJ2-7; TRBD2 matches 8 bases. V dropped 2 bases and J dropped 2; count of bases not matched to a gene: 5. The CDR3 is 15 residues long. Germline V gene data show CDR1 as PRHDT and CDR2 as FYEKMQ (reference sequence). The CDR3, as DNA: TGTGCCAGCAGCTTACTCGCGGGGGGAACCTACGAGCAGTACTTC. Translating gives CASSLLAGGTYEQYF.

In DNA form, the CDR3 reads TGTGCCAGCAGTGACTACGGGACAGGGACCTACGAGCAGTACTTC. It specifies CASSDYGTGTYEQYF. This chain connects TRBV25-1 to TRBJ2-7, with TRBD1 matching 9 bases. Unmatched junction bases numbered 5, after V lost 3 bases and J lost 2 bases. Germline assignment: CDR1 MGHDK and CDR2 SYGVNS. The CDR3 sequence is 15 residues long.

The chain joins TRBV7-9 to TRBJ1-1; unclear D gene. Trimming shortened V by 5 bases and J by 9 bases, and 16 bases separated the two germline ends. CDR1 and CDR2 (germline): SEHNR, FQNEAQ (reference sequence). CDR3 length equals 13 residues. The CDR3 DNA follows: TGTGCCAGCAGCCCGGACGGCAGCGGTAAAGCTTTCTTT. Translated: CASSPDGSGKAFF.

J is TRBJ2-7 and V is TRBV4-2, with 10 bases identical to TRBD2. Germline loops: CDR1 LGHNA, CDR2 YNFKEQ. CDR3 length: 16 residues. V lost 2 bases and J lost 3; bases outside the gene matches: 7. The CDR3 DNA is TGTGCCAGCAGCCAATCTAGCGGGAGTAGGAGCTACGAGCAGTACTTC. Translating gives CASSQSSGSRSYEQYF.

This clone was counted only a few times. CDR3 protein: CASSSGRTVKEKLFF. The CDR3 DNA is TGCGCCAGCAGCTCTGGCCGGACAGTAAAGGAAAAACTGTTTTTT. V gene TRBV5-1 combines with J gene TRBJ1-4, with D maybe TRBD1 (6 bases). V shed 3 bases and J shed 8 bases, with 17 bases lying between them. CDR1 and CDR2 (germline): SGHRS, YFSETQ. This CDR3 contains 15 residues.

This chain uses TRBV29-1 with TRBJ1-1; the match to TRBD1 covers 7 bases. Trimming took 7 bases from V and 1 from J; bases not matched to a gene: 12. This CDR3 spans 15 amino acids. The germline CDR1 and CDR2 sequences are SQVTM and ANQGSEA. CDR3 bases: TGCAGCGCGCGCCCAGGACAGGTTAGGAACACTGAAGCTTTCTTT. Translating it yields CSARPGQVRNTEAFF.

This sequence joins TRBV2 and TRBJ2-2; D remains ambiguous. This CDR3 is 14 amino acids long. V dropped 2 bases and J dropped 1 base, with 5 bases sitting between them. Germline CDR1 and CDR2: SNHLY and FYNNEI. The CDR3 here is CASSELGNTGELFF. CDR3 DNA sequence: TGTGCCAGCAGTGAACTAGGGAACACCGGGGAGCTGTTTTTT.

This chain connects TRBV14 to TRBJ2-5; TRBD1 agrees at 7 bases. V was clipped by 4 bases and J by 9 bases; unmatched bases: 5. Germline CDR1 reads SGHDN; CDR2 reads FVKESK. The CDR3 is 12 residues long. CDR3 coding DNA: TGTGCCAGCAGCCCAAGGCAGGGGGCCCAGTACTTC. Its protein is CASSPRQGAQYF.

The CDR3 spells CASSKGLEQFF. DNA for the CDR3: TGTGCCAGCAGCAAAGGACTCGAGCAGTTCTTC. The V gene is TRBV6-5, the J gene TRBJ2-1; TRBD2 might be the D (5 bases). From germline, CDR1 is MNHEY and CDR2 SVGAGI. There are 11 residues in the CDR3. V lost 6 bases to trimming and J lost 10 bases, with 10 bases between them.

V usage is TRBV28 and J usage is TRBJ2-7, with D possibly TRBD1 on 5 matching bases. Trimming cost V 2 bases and J 2 bases, with 10 bases left between them. Per germline, CDR1 MDHEN and CDR2 SYDVKM. CDR3 length: 14 amino acids. The CDR3 bases are TGTGCCAGCAGTTTACCCGGACAAACCTACGAGCAGTACTTC. Its protein product is CASSLPGQTYEQYF.

The chain is built from TRBV5-5 and TRBJ2-1; D gene unclear. The CDR3 consists of 13 residues. Germline CDR1 and CDR2: SGHKS and YYEKEE (reference sequence). V lost 3 bases and J lost 9, with 13 bases in between. The CDR3 region has the DNA TGTGCCAGCAGCTACCGCTCTGGCGGTGAGCAGTTCTTC. As protein: CASSYRSGGEQFF.

The chain employs TRBV27 and TRBJ2-5; 8 bases line up with TRBD1. Germline CDR1 is MNHEY and CDR2 is SMNVEV (reference sequence). Trimming cost V 5 bases and J 5 bases; bases outside gene matches: 7. CDR3 length: 14 amino acids. CDR3 loop: CASSRQGSEETQYF. CDR3 in DNA: TGTGCCAGCAGTAGACAGGGGTCTGAGGAGACCCAGTACTTC.